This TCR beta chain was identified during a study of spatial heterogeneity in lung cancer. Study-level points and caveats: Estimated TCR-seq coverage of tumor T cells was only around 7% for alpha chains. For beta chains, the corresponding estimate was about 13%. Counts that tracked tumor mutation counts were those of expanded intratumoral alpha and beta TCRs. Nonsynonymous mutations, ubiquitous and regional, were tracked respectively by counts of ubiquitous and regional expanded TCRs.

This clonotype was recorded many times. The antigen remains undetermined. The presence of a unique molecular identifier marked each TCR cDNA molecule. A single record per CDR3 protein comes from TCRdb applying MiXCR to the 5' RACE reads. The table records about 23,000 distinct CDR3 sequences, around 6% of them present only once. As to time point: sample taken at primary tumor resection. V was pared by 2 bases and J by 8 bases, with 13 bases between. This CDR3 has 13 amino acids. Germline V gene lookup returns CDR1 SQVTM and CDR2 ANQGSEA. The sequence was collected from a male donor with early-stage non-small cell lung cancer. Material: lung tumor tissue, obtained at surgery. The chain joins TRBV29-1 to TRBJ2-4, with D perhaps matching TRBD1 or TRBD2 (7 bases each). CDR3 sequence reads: CSVESQGGDIQYF. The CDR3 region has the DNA TGCAGCGTTGAATCCCAGGGGGGGGACATTCAGTACTTC.